The clone carrying this T cell receptor beta chain has more than one count but fewer than ten. Its cognate antigen is unknown. Genomic DNA was employed as the template in profiling TCR beta VDJ and CDR3. TCRdb re-analysed the reads in MiXCR, keeping a single row per CDR3 protein. Among 200,000 or so distinct CDR3 sequences listed, over 60% were seen once. The germline V gene encodes CDR1 SGHVS and CDR2 FNYEAQ. The CDR3 has 10 residues. The V and J ends lost 11 bases and 5 bases respectively, with 10 bases between them. This specimen belongs to a study of CD8+CD57+ T cells in acquired aplastic anemia. Study at large: Sorted cells (CD4+ and CD8+) yielded DNA amounts that averaged roughly 3.2 ug.

Study-level points and caveats: CD8+ Simpson's diversity did not differ significantly between patients and controls. Shared by patients and controls, 25 to 30 CD8+ CDR3s were abundant in patients.

Sequenced: sorted CD4+, CD8+, or CD8+CD57+ T cells (not recorded which) from PBMCs. This chain connects TRBV7-6 to TRBJ2-7; D ambiguous. This clonotype was sampled from a human donor with severe aplastic anemia or a healthy control (not recorded which). The CDR3 region is CADGSNEQYF. The CDR3 region has the DNA TGTGCCGACGGATCTAACGAGCAGTACTTC. The full variable domain, in which reference TRBV7-6 and TRBJ2-7 provide the parts outside the CDR3, is GAGVSQSPRYKVTKRGQDVALRCDPISGHVSLYWYRQALGQGPEFLTYFNYEAQQDKSGLPNDRFSAERPEGSISTLTIQRTEQRDSAMYRCADGSNEQYFGPGTRLTVT.